This is a list of T cell receptor beta chains from one sample in a study of shared clonotypes between healthy human individuals. Clones were sequenced by immunoSEQ multiplex PCR, and TCRdb holds only the in-frame ones, with some missing. The sample lists some 1.5 million clones, approximately 97% occurring once. Sequenced: naive CD4+ T cells sorted from blood. All receptors come from a man aged 30 to 39 in good health. CDR3s include the opening cysteine and the closing phenylalanine or tryptophan. A D gene is named only where the DNA matches it firmly. Size is stated for part of the rows, as once, few or many counts, or as a class when the clone is expanded.

D gene	V gene	clone size	J gene	CDR3 DNA	CDR3 protein
TRBD2	TRBV6-6	NA	TRBJ2-2	TGTGCCAGCAGCCCTAGCGGGACCACCGGGGAGCTGTTTTTT	CASSPSGTTGELFF
NA	TRBV2	NA	TRBJ1-4	TGTGCCAGCACTCGGGAGAATGAAAAACTGTTTTTT	CASTRENEKLFF
NA	TRBV10-1	NA	TRBJ2-7	TGCGCCAGCAGTGAGTCCCGGAAACAGGGAACGGGCTACGAGCAGTACTTC	CASSESRKQGTGYEQYF
NA	TRBV28	NA	TRBJ2-7	TGTGCCAGCAGTTTATGGGCCGTGGGGCGGGCCTCCTACGAGCAGTACTTC	CASSLWAVGRASYEQYF
NA	TRBV2	NA	TRBJ2-3	TGTGCCAGCACCGGGGTTGGGGGCACAGATACGCAGTATTTT	CASTGVGGTDTQYF
TRBD1	TRBV7-8	NA	TRBJ1-2	TGTGCCAGCAGCTTAGCGGGGGACAGGGGAGGTGGCTACACCTTC	CASSLAGDRGGGYTF
NA	TRBV7-2	NA	TRBJ1-5	TGTGCCAGCAGCTTAGGCAGGGGAAGGGATCAGCCCCAGCATTTT	CASSLGRGRDQPQHF
TRBD2	TRBV29-1	NA	TRBJ2-1	TGCAGCGTTGGACTAGCGGGAGGTGATGAGCAGTTCTTC	CSVGLAGGDEQFF
TRBD2	TRBV7-6	NA	TRBJ2-7	TGTGCCAGCAGCTTAGAGGTTGGAGCGGGACCCTACGAGCAGTACTTC	CASSLEVGAGPYEQYF
NA	TRBV9	NA	TRBJ1-2	TGTGCCAGCAGCGGGCGGACGGCGGAAGGAGTTAACTATGGCTACACCTTC	CASSGRTAEGVNYGYTF
NA	TRBV19	NA	TRBJ2-1	TGTGCCAGTAGCCAAACAATCGGACTTCTGATCTTC	CASSQTIGLLIF
NA	TRBV28	NA	TRBJ1-1	TGTGCCAGCAGTTCAGGGGCGACGAACACTGAAGCTTTCTTT	CASSSGATNTEAFF
NA	TRBV28	NA	TRBJ2-7	TGTGCCAGCAGTCACGAGGCGGGACAAGGCCTTTTATTCTCCTACGAGCAGTACTTC	CASSHEAGQGLLFSYEQYF
NA	TRBV28	NA	TRBJ1-1	TGTGCCAGCAAGACTAGTATGAACACTGAAGCTTTCTTT	CASKTSMNTEAFF
NA	TRBV29-1	NA	TRBJ1-3	TGCAGCGTTGAAACTACAGGGTCGTTCGCTGGAAACACCATATATTTT	CSVETTGSFAGNTIYF
NA	TRBV29-1	few	TRBJ2-7	TGCAGCGTGTTGGGACGGTTTTCCTACGAGCAGTACTTC	CSVLGRFSYEQYF
TRBD1	TRBV2	NA	TRBJ1-5	TGTGCCACAACTACAGGGGAACCTCAGCCCCAGCATTTT	CATTTGEPQPQHF
NA	TRBV5-1	NA	TRBJ2-3	TGCGCCAGCAGCTTGGGGCCCACCCCTGGTACAGATACGCAGTATTTT	CASSLGPTPGTDTQYF
NA	TRBV19	NA	TRBJ2-3	TGTGCCAGTAGTATGGGCAGGACCTCCACGCAGTATTTT	CASSMGRTSTQYF
TRBD2	TRBV2	NA	TRBJ2-1	TGTGCCAGCAGTCGCGAGCTAGCGGGCCTGAATGAGCAGTTCTTC	CASSRELAGLNEQFF
TRBD2	TRBV28	once	TRBJ2-2	TGTGCCAGCAGTTCACCTAGCGGGAGACACACCGGGGAGCTGTTTTTT	CASSSPSGRHTGELFF
TRBD1	TRBV6-1	NA	TRBJ2-1	TGTGCCAGCGGACAGGGTATCAACAGTGAGCAGTTCTTC	CASGQGINSEQFF